One sample yielded the 21 T cell receptor beta chains listed below, sequenced in a study of T-cell reconstitution after alpha-beta-depleted transplantation in children. Unique molecular identifiers were incorporated during preparation of the TCRbeta library. TCRdb called the PCR reads again in MiXCR, with one record for every CDR3 protein. The data show nearly 350,000 distinct CDR3 sequences, with around 15% seen just once and about 41% held by the top ten. Material: PBMCs, mostly from graft donor cells, obtained 360 days after TCRalphabeta/CD19-depleted stem cell transplant. Receptor source: a male patient aged 2 to 10 who had a stem cell transplant for acute lymphoblastic leukemia, so the T cells may come from the graft donor.

V gene TRBV4-2 combines with J gene TRBJ2-1, with 9 bases fitting TRBD2. The V gene's germline CDR1 is LGHNA and CDR2 YNFKEQ. V shed 4 bases and J 2 bases; nucleotides not matched to a gene: 12. The CDR3 has 18 residues. The CDR3 bases are TGTGCCAGCAGCCCCAGTCCCTTAGCGGGAGACCCCTACAATGAGCAGTTCTTC. Encoded protein: CASSPSPLAGDPYNEQFF.

The chain joins TRBV7-2 to TRBJ1-3; unclear D gene. CDR1 is SGHTA, CDR2 FQGNSA, per germline. Trimming cost V 4 bases and J 0 bases, with 16 bases left between them. The length of the CDR3 is 17 residues. The CDR3 spells CASSSVPSAFSGNTIYF. CDR3 DNA sequence: TGTGCCAGCAGCTCCGTACCCTCGGCGTTCTCTGGAAACACCATATATTTT.

This clonotype was counted at least ten times. J is TRBJ2-7 and V is TRBV7-9; TRBD1 matches at 10 bases. The CDR3 extends over 14 amino acids. Germline V lookup: CDR1 SEHNR, CDR2 FQNEAQ (reference sequence). Trimming cost V 5 bases and J 7 bases; bases outside gene matches: 8. The chain's CDR3 is CASSPGTGVEEQYF. Written as DNA, the CDR3 is TGTGCCAGCAGCCCCGGGACAGGGGTGGAGGAGCAGTACTTC.

This clonotype was counted ten times or more. This CDR3 is CATSRDSRASGAGELFF. The CDR3 DNA reads as TGTGCCACCAGCAGAGATAGCCGGGCTAGCGGGGCCGGGGAGCTGTTTTTT. The chain recombines TRBV15 with TRBJ2-2, with 9 positions matching TRBD2. CDR1 and CDR2 from the germline V gene are LNHNV and YYDKDF (reference sequence). J gave up 6 bases and V 0 bases, and 8 bases lay outside the gene matches. The CDR3 spans 17 residues.

Ten or more counts support this clonotype. The rearrangement uses TRBV14 and TRBJ1-6; 11 nucleotides agree with TRBD1. Trimming removed 5 bases from V and 7 bases from J; junction bases left unmatched: 4. Germline V lookup: CDR1 SGHDN, CDR2 FVKESK. The CDR3 sequence is 15 residues long. DNA of the CDR3: TGTGCCAGCAGCTTATGGACAGGGGGCAATTCACCCCTCCACTTT. Amino acid sequence: CASSLWTGGNSPLHF.

This rearrangement joins TRBV4-2 to TRBJ2-1; unclear D gene. V lost 4 bases, J lost 2 bases, and 9 bases lay in between. The germline V gene encodes CDR1 LGHNA and CDR2 YNFKEQ. The CDR3 contains 14 residues. The DNA for the CDR3 is TGTGCCAGCAGCCGACGGGCCCCCTACAATGAGCAGTTCTTC. Amino acid sequence: CASSRRAPYNEQFF.

The rearrangement links TRBV15 to TRBJ2-3; no reliable D call. V gave up 0 bases and J gave up 4 bases, with 8 bases separating them. The CDR3 is made up of 14 amino acids. Germline CDR1 reads LNHNV; CDR2 reads YYDKDF (reference sequence). Here the CDR3 reads CATSRDRIADTQYF. As DNA, the CDR3 is TGTGCCACCAGCAGAGATCGTATTGCAGATACGCAGTATTTT.

The rearrangement joins TRBV7-9 to TRBJ1-1; D remains ambiguous. This CDR3 is 13 amino acids long. V was pared by 5 bases and J by 8 bases, with 15 bases between. The V gene's germline CDR1 is SEHNR and CDR2 FQNEAQ (reference sequence). CDR3 DNA sequence: TGTGCCAGCAGCCTAGGGAAGCGTTCCGAAGCTTTCTTT. It is translated as CASSLGKRSEAFF.

This clonotype was found a few times. The V call is TRBV29-1, the J call TRBJ2-2; D not resolved. V was shortened by 4 bases and J by 1 base, with 7 bases between the two germline ends. Germline CDR1 SQVTM, CDR2 ANQGSEA. This CDR3 contains 13 residues. The CDR3 here is CSVARQNTGELFF. Here the CDR3 DNA reads TGCAGCGTTGCCAGGCAGAACACCGGGGAGCTGTTTTTT.

This clonotype showed up just a few times. The chain carries TRBV2 and TRBJ2-2; 7 nucleotides match TRBD2. Germline loops: CDR1 SNHLY, CDR2 FYNNEI. J was trimmed by 6 bases and V by 0 bases; bases with no gene match: 10. The CDR3 is 17 residues long. CDR3 amino acids: CASSEAVGTMIPGELFF. The CDR3 coding sequence is TGTGCCAGCAGTGAAGCAGTCGGGACTATGATCCCCGGGGAGCTGTTTTTT.

This clonotype was detected a few times. J is TRBJ2-7 and V is TRBV30; tentatively, D is TRBD2 (6 bases). V was clipped by 2 bases and J by 1 base, with 12 bases between them. CDR3 length equals 14 residues. Per germline, CDR1 GTSNPN and CDR2 SVGIG (reference sequence). DNA of the CDR3: TGTGCCTGGAGTCAAACCGGGAGATCCTACGAGCAGTACTTC. Encoded protein: CAWSQTGRSYEQYF.

This clonotype was seen many times. CDR3 loop: CASSLSLAGRQGEQFF. CDR3 coding DNA: TGTGCCAGCAGCTTATCACTAGCGGGACGCCAAGGCGAGCAGTTCTTC. The V call is TRBV7-9, the J call TRBJ2-1; TRBD2 agrees at 10 bases. The CDR3 covers 16 residues. Germline-derived CDR1 and CDR2 are SEHNR and FQNEAQ (reference sequence). V was pared by 2 bases and J by 10 bases, with 11 bases of the junction left unmatched. Based on the CDR3 plus reference TRBV7-9 and TRBJ2-1, the full variable domain is DTGVSQNPRHKITKRGQNVTFRCDPISEHNRLYWYRQTLGQGPEFLTYFQNEAQLEKSRLLSDRFSAERPKGSFSTLEIQRTEQGDSAMYLCASSLSLAGRQGEQFFGPGTRLTVL.

The gene calls are TRBV12-3 or TRBV12-4 and TRBJ2-3; D not resolved. The CDR3 loop spans 13 amino acids. V was clipped by 6 bases and J by 0 bases, with 7 bases between them. The CDR3 DNA sequence: TGTGCCAGCAGGCTGACTAGCACAGATACGCAGTATTTT. It is translated as CASRLTSTDTQYF.

This clonotype appeared many times. This chain joins TRBV7-8 and TRBJ2-2; D gene unclear. The CDR3 is made up of 16 amino acids. Germline CDR1 reads SGHVS; CDR2 reads FQNEAQ. The V and J ends lost 2 bases and 4 bases respectively, with 14 bases between them. This chain's CDR3 is CASSLRLYVSTGELFF. The CDR3 DNA is TGTGCCAGCAGCTTACGTTTGTACGTGAGCACCGGGGAGCTGTTTTTT.

This clonotype was detected ten times or more. Here the CDR3 reads CASSQGSQNNGEKLFF. CDR3 DNA: TGCGCCAGCAGCCAAGGGAGTCAGAACAACGGAGAAAAACTGTTTTTT. V gene TRBV4-3 combines with J gene TRBJ1-4; D remains unclear. The V gene lost 1 base and the J gene lost 8 bases, with 17 bases spanning the gap. Germline lookup yields CDR1 LGHNA and CDR2 YSLEER. The CDR3 contains 16 residues.

V gene TRBV27 combines with J gene TRBJ1-1, with 8 bases identical to TRBD1. J lost 3 bases, V lost 8 bases, and 2 bases had no gene match. The CDR3 runs 12 residues. Germline lookup yields CDR1 MNHEY and CDR2 SMNVEV (reference sequence). The CDR3 coding sequence is TGTGCCAGCCGACAGGGGTACACTGAAGCTTTCTTT. This sequence encodes CASRQGYTEAFF.

This chain connects TRBV7-2 to TRBJ2-5; 7 nucleotides match TRBD2. The V and J ends lost 2 bases and 6 bases, in that order; junction bases with no gene match: 12. The CDR3 has 16 residues. CDR1 and CDR2 (germline): SGHTA, FQGNSA. The CDR3 DNA reads as TGTGCCAGCAGCTTACCTTTTTGGCTAGCGGAAAAGACCCAGTACTTC. It yields the protein CASSLPFWLAEKTQYF.

This clonotype showed up many times. The J gene is TRBJ2-3, the V gene TRBV12-3 or TRBV12-4; no reliable D call. Trimming left V 2 bases short and J 0 bases short, with 15 bases between. The CDR3 covers 17 residues. CDR3 residues: CASSLPEVLFSTDTQYF. The DNA of the CDR3 is TGTGCCAGCAGTTTACCAGAGGTTCTCTTTAGCACAGATACGCAGTATTTT.

Ten or more counts support this clonotype. This sequence joins TRBV9 and TRBJ1-1; D remains unclear. Trimming pared 2 bases from V and 0 bases from J, leaving 8 bases between. Germline assignment: CDR1 SGDLS and CDR2 YYNGEE. The CDR3 consists of 14 residues. Here the CDR3 DNA reads TGTGCCAGCAGCGTCGGGAGACTGAACACTGAAGCTTTCTTT. Encoded protein: CASSVGRLNTEAFF. Based on the CDR3 plus reference TRBV9 and TRBJ1-1, the full variable domain is DSGVTQTPKHLITATGQRVTLRCSPRSGDLSVYWYQQSLDQGLQFLIQYYNGEERAKGNILERFSAQQFPDLHSELNLSSLELGDSALYFCASSVGRLNTEAFFGQGTRLTVV.

The V call is TRBV3-1, the J call TRBJ2-1; D might be TRBD2 (5 bases). The length of the CDR3 is 18 residues. CDR1 and CDR2 from the germline V gene are LGHDT and YNNKEL (reference sequence). The CDR3 region is CTFSKTRGLMSSYNEQFF. The CDR3, as DNA: TGTACCTTCAGTAAGACCAGAGGGCTCATGAGCTCCTACAATGAGCAGTTCTTC.

The DNA for the CDR3 is TGTGCCAGCAGTTACCGACAGGGCAATCAGCCCCAGCATTTT. Amino acid sequence: CASSYRQGNQPQHF. The rearrangement joins TRBV6-2 or TRBV6-3 to TRBJ1-5; possible D gene TRBD1, 6 bases. CDR3 length equals 14 residues. The germline gives CDR1 MNHEY, CDR2 SVGEGT. Trimming left V 2 bases short and J 2 bases short, with 7 bases between.